This TCR beta chain was identified during a study of beta chain features in type 1 diabetes. Study at large: Cell yields, gender and age were similar in healthy donors and patients. Whole-study findings and limits: Shorter TCRB CDR3s, moderately but significantly so, marked every one of the four CD4+ subsets in Type 1 diabetes patients. Type 1 diabetes patients showed fewer insertions and more deletions at VDJ junctions.

Points on this clone: Its antigen is currently unknown.

Reverse transcription of all isolated RNA meant that expressed TCRB transcripts were sequenced. For naive, central memory and regulatory T cell samples, reads averaged roughly 3.7 million. Measured with immunoSEQ multiplex PCR; TCRdb has only the in-frame clones, and not every one. Altogether 25,000 to 30,000 clones are present, around 60% being singletons, with the ten largest covering 2.4%. Each of the CD4+ naive, central memory, regulatory and stem cell-like memory populations was sorted via CD45RO/CCR7/CD25/CD127/CD95/CD27. Germline V gene sequence: CDR1 MDHEN, CDR2 SYDVKM. V lost 3 bases, J lost 6 bases, and 5 bases stayed unmatched. This CDR3 has 14 amino acids.

This receptor was taken from a woman in her 30s with type 1 diabetes. This sequence joins TRBV28 and TRBJ2-7, with TRBD2 matching 10 bases. The material sequenced was Tregs from blood. The CDR3 reads CASSFSLAGIEQYF. The CDR3 DNA sequence: TGTGCCAGCAGTTTCTCACTAGCGGGAATCGAGCAGTACTTC.